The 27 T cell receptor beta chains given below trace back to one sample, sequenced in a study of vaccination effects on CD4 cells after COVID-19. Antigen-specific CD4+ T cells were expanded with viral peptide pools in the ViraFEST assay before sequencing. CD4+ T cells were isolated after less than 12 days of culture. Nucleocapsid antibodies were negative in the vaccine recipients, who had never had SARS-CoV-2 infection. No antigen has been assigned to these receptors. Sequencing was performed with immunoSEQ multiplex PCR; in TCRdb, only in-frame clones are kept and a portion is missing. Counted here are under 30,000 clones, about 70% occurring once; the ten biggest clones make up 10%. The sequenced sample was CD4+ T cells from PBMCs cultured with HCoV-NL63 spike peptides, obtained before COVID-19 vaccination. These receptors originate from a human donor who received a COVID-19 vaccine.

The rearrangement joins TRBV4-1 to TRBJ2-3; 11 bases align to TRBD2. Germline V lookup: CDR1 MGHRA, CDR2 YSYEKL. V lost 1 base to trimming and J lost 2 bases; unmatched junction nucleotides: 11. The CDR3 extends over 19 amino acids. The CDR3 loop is CASSQVIAGGGTHTDTQYF. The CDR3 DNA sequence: TGCGCCAGCAGCCAAGTTATAGCGGGAGGGGGAACGCACACAGATACGCAGTATTTT.

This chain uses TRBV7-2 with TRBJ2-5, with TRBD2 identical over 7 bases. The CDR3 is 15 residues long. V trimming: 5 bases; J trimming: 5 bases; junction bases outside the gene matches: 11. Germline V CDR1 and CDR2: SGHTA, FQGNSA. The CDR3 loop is CASSPKWGRAETQYF. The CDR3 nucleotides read TGTGCCAGCAGCCCGAAGTGGGGGAGGGCGGAGACCCAGTACTTC. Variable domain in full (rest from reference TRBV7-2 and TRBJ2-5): GAGVSQSPSNKVTEKGKDVELRCDPISGHTALYWYRQSLGQGLEFLIYFQGNSAPDKSGLPSDRFSAERTGGSVSTLTIQRTQQEDSAVYLCASSPKWGRAETQYFGPGTRLLVL.

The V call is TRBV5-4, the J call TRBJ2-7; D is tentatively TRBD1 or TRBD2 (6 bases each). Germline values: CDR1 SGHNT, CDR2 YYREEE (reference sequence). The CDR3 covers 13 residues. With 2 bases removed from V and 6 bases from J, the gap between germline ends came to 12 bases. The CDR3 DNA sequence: TGTGCCAGCAGCTTATCGGGGGCCCTCGAGCAGTACTTC. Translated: CASSLSGALEQYF.

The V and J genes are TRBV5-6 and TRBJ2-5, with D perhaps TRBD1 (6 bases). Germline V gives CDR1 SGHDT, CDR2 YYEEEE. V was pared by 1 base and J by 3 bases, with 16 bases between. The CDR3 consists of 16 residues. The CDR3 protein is CASSLIFRGHEETQYF. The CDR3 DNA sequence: TGTGCCAGCAGCTTGATATTCAGGGGCCACGAAGAGACCCAGTACTTC.

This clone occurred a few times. The CDR3 region has the DNA TGTGTCGTCAGTGGGGGGTACGAGCAGTACTTC. Translation gives CVVSGGYEQYF. This chain uses TRBV2 with TRBJ2-7, with D tentatively TRBD2 (6 bases). The CDR3 has 11 amino acids. Germline assignment: CDR1 SNHLY and CDR2 FYNNEI.

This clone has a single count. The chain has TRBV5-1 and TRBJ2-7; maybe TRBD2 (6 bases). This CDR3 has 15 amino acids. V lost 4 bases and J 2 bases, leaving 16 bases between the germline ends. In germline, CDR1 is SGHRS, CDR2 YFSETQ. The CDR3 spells CASSPRGGYAYEQYF. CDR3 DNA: TGCGCCAGCAGCCCCCGTGGAGGGTACGCCTACGAGCAGTACTTC.

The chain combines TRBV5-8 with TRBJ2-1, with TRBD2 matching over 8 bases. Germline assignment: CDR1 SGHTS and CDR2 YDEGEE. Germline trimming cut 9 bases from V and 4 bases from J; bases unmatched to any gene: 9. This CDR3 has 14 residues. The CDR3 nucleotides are TGTGCCATTTCGGGGGGGGATACTTACAATGAGCAGTTCTTC. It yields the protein CAISGGDTYNEQFF. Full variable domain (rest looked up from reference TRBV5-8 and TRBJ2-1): EAGVTQSPTHLIKTRGQQATLRCSPISGHTSVYWYQQALGLGLQFLLWYDEGEERNRGNFPPRFSGRQFPNYSSELNVNALELEDSALYLCAISGGDTYNEQFFGPGTRLTVL.

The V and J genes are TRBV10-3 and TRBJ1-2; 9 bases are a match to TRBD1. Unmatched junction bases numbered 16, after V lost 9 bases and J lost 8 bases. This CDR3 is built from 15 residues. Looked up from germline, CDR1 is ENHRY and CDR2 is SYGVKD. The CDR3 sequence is CAIKGGGQGFGGYTF. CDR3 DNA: TGTGCCATTAAAGGAGGGGGACAGGGTTTTGGGGGCTACACCTTC.

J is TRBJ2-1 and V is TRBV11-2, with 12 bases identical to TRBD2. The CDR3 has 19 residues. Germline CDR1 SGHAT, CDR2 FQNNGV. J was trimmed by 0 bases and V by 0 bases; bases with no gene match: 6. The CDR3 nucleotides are TGTGCCAGCAGCTTAGATGAGCTAGCGGGGGGGCTCTCCTACAATGAGCAGTTCTTC. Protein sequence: CASSLDELAGGLSYNEQFF.

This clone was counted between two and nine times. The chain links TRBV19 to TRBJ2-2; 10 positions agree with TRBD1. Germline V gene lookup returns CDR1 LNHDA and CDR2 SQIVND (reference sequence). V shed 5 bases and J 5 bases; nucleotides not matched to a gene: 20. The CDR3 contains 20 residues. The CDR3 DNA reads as TGTGCCAGTAGTCCCTATAGCGTCCGTCCGGGACAGGGGAGTACCGGGGAGCTGTTTTTT. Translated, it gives CASSPYSVRPGQGSTGELFF.

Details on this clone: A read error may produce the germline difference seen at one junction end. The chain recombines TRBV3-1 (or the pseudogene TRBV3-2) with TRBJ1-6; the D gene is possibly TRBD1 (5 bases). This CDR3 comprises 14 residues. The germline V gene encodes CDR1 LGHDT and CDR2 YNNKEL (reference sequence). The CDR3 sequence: CASSQDRAYSPLHF. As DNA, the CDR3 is TGTGCCAGCAGCCAAGACAGGGCGTATTCTCCCCTCCACTTT.

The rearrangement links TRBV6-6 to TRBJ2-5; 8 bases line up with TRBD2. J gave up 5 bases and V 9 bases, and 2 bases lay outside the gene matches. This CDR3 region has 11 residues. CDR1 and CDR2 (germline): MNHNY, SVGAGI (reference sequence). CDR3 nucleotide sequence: TGTGCCAGTAGCGGGATGGAGACCCAGTACTTC. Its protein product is CASSGMETQYF.

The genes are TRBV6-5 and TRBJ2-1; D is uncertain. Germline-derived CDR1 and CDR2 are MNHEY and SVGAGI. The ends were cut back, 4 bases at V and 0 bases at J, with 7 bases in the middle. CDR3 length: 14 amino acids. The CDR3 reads CASSWLRSYNEQFF. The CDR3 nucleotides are TGTGCCAGCAGTTGGCTACGCTCCTACAATGAGCAGTTCTTC.

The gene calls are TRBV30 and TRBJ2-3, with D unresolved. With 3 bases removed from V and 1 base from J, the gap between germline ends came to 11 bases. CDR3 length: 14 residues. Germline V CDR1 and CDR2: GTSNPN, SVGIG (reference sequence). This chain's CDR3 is CAWSKNRGTDTQYF. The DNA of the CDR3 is TGTGCCTGGAGCAAGAACCGGGGCACAGATACGCAGTATTTT.

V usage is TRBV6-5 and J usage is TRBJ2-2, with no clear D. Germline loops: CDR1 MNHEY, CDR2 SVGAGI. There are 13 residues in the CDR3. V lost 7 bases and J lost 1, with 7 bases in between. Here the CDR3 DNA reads TGTGCCAGCATCACGTTGAACACCGGGGAGCTGTTTTTT. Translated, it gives CASITLNTGELFF.

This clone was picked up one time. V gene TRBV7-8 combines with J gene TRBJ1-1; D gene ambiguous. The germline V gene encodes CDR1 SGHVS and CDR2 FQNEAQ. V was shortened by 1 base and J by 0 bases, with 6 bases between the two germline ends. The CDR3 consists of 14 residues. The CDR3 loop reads CASSLGNLNTEAFF. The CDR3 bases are TGTGCCAGCAGCTTAGGGAATTTGAACACTGAAGCTTTCTTT.

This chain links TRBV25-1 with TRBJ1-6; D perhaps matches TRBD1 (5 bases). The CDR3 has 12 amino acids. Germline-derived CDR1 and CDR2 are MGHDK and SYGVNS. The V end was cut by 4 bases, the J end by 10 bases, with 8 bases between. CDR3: CASSAGASPLHF. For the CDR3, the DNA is TGTGCCAGCAGTGCCGGGGCCTCACCCCTCCACTTT. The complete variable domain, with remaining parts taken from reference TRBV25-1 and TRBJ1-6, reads EADIYQTPRYLVIGTGKKITLECSQTMGHDKMYWYQQDPGMELHLIHYSYGVNSTEKGDLSSESTVSRIRTEHFPLTLESARPSHTSQYLCASSAGASPLHFGNGTRLTVT.

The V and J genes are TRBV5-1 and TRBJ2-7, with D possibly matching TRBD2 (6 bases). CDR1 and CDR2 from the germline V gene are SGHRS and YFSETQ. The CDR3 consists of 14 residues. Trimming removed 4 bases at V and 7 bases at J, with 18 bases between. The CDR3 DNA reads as TGCGCCAGCAGCAATTCAGGCGGGGTTGAAGAGCAGTACTTC. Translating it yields CASSNSGGVEEQYF.

In DNA, the CDR3 is TGTGCCTGGAGTGTTGGGGGGATTGGATCACCCCTCCACTTT. Translated, it gives CAWSVGGIGSPLHF. The V call is TRBV30, the J call TRBJ1-6, with D perhaps matching TRBD1 (5 bases). The CDR3 runs to 14 residues. Trimming removed 0 bases from V and 10 bases from J, with 13 bases in between. CDR1 is GTSNPN, CDR2 SVGIG, per germline (reference sequence).

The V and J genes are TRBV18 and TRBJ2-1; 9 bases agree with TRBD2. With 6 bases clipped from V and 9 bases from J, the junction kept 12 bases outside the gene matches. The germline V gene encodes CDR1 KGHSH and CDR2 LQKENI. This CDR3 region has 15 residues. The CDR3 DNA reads TGTGCCAGCTCGCCGGGACTAGCATCCCCAGGTGAGCAGTTCTTC. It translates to CASSPGLASPGEQFF.

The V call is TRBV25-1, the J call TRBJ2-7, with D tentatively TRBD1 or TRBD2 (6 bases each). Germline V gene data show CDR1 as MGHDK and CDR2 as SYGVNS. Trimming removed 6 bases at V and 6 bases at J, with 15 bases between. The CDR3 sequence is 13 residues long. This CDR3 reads CASSTGAVREQYF. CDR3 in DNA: TGTGCCAGCAGCACGGGGGCGGTTCGCGAGCAGTACTTC.

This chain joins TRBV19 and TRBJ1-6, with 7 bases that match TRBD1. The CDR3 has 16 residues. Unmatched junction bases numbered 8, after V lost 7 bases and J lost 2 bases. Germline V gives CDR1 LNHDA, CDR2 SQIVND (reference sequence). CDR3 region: CASTATGITYNSPLHF. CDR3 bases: TGTGCCAGTACCGCGACAGGGATCACCTATAATTCACCCCTCCACTTT.

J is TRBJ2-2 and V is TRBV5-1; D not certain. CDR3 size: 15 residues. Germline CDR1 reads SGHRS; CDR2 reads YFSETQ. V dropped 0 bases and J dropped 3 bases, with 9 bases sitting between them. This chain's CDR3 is CASSLDGRDTGELFF. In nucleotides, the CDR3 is TGCGCCAGCAGCTTGGACGGTCGTGACACCGGGGAGCTGTTTTTT.

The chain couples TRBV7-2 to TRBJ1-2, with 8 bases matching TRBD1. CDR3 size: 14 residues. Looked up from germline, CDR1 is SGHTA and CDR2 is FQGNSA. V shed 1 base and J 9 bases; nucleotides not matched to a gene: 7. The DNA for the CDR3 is TGTGCCAGCAGCTTAGTCGGCAGGGGGCAAAGCTACACCTTC. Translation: CASSLVGRGQSYTF.

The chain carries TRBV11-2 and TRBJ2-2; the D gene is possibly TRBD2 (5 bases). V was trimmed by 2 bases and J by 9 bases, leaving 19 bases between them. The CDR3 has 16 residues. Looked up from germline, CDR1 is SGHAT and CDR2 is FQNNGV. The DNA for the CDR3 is TGTGCCAGCAGCTTACGGGGATACTCGGAGCGCAGGGAGCTGTTTTTT. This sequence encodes CASSLRGYSERRELFF.

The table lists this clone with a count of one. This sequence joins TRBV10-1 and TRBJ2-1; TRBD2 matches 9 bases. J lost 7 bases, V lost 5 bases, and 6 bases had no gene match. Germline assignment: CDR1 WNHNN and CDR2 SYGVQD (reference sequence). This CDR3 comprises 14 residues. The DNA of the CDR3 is TGCGCCAGCAGTAGAGCGGGGGGACGAAATGAGCAGTTCTTC. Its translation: CASSRAGGRNEQFF.

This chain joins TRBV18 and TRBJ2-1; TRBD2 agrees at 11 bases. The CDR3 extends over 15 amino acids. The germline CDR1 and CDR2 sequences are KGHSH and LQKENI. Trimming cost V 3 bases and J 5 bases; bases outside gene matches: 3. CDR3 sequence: CASSPGLAGNNEQFF. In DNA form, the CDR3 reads TGTGCCAGCTCACCTGGACTAGCGGGCAACAATGAGCAGTTCTTC.